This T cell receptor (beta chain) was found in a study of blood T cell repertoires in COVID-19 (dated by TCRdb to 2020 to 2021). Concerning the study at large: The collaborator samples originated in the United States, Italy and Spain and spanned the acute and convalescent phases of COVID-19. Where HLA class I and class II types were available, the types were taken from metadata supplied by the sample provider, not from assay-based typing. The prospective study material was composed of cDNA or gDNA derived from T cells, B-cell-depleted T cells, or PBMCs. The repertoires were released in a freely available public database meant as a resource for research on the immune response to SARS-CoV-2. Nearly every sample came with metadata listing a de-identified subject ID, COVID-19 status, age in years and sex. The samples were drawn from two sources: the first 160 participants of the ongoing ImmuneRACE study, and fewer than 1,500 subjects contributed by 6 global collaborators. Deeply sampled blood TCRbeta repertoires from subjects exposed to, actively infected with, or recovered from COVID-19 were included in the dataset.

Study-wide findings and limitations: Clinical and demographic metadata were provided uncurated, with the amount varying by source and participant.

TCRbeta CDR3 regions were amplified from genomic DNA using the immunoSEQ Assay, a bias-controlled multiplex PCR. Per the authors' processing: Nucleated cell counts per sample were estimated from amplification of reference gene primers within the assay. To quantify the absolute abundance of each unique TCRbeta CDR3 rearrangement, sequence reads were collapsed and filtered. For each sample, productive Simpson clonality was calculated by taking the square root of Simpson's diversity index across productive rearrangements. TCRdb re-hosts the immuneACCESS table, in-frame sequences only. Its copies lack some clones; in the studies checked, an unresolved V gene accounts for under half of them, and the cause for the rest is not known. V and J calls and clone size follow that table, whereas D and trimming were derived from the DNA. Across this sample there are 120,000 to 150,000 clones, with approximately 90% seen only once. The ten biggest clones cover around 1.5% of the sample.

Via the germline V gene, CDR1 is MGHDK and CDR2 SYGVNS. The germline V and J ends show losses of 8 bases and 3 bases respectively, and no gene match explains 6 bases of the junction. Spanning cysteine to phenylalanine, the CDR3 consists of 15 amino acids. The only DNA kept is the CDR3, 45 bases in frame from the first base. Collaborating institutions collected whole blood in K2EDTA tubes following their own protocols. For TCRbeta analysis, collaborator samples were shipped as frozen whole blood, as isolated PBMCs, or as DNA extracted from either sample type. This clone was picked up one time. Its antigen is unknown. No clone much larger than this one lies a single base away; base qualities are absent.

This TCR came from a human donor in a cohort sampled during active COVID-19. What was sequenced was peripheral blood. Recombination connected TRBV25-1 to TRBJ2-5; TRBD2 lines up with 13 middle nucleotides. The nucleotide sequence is TGTGCCAGCGGATCCGGGACTAGCGGGAAAGAGACCCAGTACTTC. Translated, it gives CASGSGTSGKETQYF.